This TCR beta chain originates from a study of cytomegalovirus exposure and HLA in healthy donors. Study-level points and caveats: Cytomegalovirus status was reportedly diagnosed by the classifier with high sensitivity and specificity. Within the roughly 120 validation repertoires, first-cohort TCR clusters tended to co-occur, according to a later analysis. The study labeled roughly 160 TCR beta chains cytomegalovirus-associated.

Clones were read by immunoSEQ multiplex PCR, and TCRdb kept only the in-frame ones, dropping some. Found here are about 220,000 clones, approximately 86% of them singletons; the top ten hold approximately 2.9%. On this clone itself: The antigen remains undetermined.

The donors were part of the validation cohort, which consisted of roughly 120 subjects and was separate from the first cohort of about 720 subjects. CDR1 and CDR2 from the germline V gene are MNHEY and SMNVEV (reference sequence). V lost 7 bases to trimming and J lost 1 base, with 11 bases between them. The CDR3 runs to 15 residues. This chain uses TRBV27 with TRBJ2-6; D perhaps matches TRBD1 (6 bases). What was sequenced was PBMCs. This sequence was found in a woman in her late teens or twenties in good health and CMV-seronegative. The CDR3 nucleotides are TGTGCCAGCAAACTCAGGGGTTCTGGGGCCAACGTCCTGACTTTC. The encoded protein is CASKLRGSGANVLTF.